This TCR beta chain was captured in a study of EBV T-cell therapy then PD-1 blockade in nasopharyngeal carcinoma. The ends were cut back, 4 bases at V and 1 base at J, with 12 bases in the middle. Germline V CDR1 and CDR2: SGHTA, FQGNSA. This CDR3 region has 15 residues. Indicated treatment: AdE1-LMPpoly-expanded autologous EBV-specific T-cell therapy followed by anti-PD-1 nivolumab. As regards this clone: Its antigen is not identified.

Data came from immunoSEQ multiplex PCR; TCRdb stores just in-frame clones and leaves some out. Of 20,000 to 25,000 clones detected, over 75% appear once; the ten largest clones hold around 28%. This specimen consisted of CD8+ T cells from blood, obtained at roughly day 65 from a patient whose treatment included autologous EBV-specific T cells and nivolumab. The TCR sequence derives from a man aged 35 to 55 with nasopharyngeal carcinoma. This sequence joins TRBV7-2 and TRBJ2-3; perhaps D is TRBD1 or TRBD2 (5 bases each). The CDR3 DNA reads TGTGCCAGCAGCTCCCGAGGGGATGGCACAGATACGCAGTATTTT. It is translated as CASSSRGDGTDTQYF.